The present entry profiles one T cell receptor beta chain with its context. The method was immunoSEQ multiplex PCR; TCRdb's version includes in-frame clones alone and lacks a portion of them. Altogether 58,000 or so clones are present, roughly 80% being singletons, with the ten largest covering around 17%. The CDR3 length is 14 residues. Germline CDR1 and CDR2: KGHSH and LQKENI. J lost 8 bases, V lost 3 bases, and 4 bases had no gene match. The sample originates from a study of radiotherapy plus CTLA-4 blockade in lung cancer. The genes are TRBV18 and TRBJ1-4; TRBD1 matches 9 bases. This TCR derives from a human donor with non-small cell lung cancer who had a complete response to radiotherapy plus ipilimumab. The sample here was peripheral blood, taken from a patient treated with radiotherapy plus ipilimumab. The CDR3 reads CASSPWDRDEKLFF. The CDR3, as DNA: TGTGCCAGCTCACCGTGGGACAGGGACGAAAAACTGTTTTTT.